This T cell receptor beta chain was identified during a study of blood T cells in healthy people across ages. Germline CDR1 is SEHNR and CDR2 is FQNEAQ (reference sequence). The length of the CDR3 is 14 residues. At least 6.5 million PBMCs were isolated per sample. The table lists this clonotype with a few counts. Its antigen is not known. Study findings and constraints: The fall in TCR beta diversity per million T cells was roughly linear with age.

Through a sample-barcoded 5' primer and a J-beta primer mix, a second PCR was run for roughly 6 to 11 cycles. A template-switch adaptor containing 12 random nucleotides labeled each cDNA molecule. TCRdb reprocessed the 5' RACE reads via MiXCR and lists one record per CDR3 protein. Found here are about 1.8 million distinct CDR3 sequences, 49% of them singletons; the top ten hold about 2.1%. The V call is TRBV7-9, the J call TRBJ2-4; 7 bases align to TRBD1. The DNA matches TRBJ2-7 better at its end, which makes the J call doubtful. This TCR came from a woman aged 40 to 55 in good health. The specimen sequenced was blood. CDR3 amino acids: CASSHRQGPYEQYF. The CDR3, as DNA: TGTGCCAGCAGCCACAGACAGGGTCCCTACGAGCAGTACTTC.